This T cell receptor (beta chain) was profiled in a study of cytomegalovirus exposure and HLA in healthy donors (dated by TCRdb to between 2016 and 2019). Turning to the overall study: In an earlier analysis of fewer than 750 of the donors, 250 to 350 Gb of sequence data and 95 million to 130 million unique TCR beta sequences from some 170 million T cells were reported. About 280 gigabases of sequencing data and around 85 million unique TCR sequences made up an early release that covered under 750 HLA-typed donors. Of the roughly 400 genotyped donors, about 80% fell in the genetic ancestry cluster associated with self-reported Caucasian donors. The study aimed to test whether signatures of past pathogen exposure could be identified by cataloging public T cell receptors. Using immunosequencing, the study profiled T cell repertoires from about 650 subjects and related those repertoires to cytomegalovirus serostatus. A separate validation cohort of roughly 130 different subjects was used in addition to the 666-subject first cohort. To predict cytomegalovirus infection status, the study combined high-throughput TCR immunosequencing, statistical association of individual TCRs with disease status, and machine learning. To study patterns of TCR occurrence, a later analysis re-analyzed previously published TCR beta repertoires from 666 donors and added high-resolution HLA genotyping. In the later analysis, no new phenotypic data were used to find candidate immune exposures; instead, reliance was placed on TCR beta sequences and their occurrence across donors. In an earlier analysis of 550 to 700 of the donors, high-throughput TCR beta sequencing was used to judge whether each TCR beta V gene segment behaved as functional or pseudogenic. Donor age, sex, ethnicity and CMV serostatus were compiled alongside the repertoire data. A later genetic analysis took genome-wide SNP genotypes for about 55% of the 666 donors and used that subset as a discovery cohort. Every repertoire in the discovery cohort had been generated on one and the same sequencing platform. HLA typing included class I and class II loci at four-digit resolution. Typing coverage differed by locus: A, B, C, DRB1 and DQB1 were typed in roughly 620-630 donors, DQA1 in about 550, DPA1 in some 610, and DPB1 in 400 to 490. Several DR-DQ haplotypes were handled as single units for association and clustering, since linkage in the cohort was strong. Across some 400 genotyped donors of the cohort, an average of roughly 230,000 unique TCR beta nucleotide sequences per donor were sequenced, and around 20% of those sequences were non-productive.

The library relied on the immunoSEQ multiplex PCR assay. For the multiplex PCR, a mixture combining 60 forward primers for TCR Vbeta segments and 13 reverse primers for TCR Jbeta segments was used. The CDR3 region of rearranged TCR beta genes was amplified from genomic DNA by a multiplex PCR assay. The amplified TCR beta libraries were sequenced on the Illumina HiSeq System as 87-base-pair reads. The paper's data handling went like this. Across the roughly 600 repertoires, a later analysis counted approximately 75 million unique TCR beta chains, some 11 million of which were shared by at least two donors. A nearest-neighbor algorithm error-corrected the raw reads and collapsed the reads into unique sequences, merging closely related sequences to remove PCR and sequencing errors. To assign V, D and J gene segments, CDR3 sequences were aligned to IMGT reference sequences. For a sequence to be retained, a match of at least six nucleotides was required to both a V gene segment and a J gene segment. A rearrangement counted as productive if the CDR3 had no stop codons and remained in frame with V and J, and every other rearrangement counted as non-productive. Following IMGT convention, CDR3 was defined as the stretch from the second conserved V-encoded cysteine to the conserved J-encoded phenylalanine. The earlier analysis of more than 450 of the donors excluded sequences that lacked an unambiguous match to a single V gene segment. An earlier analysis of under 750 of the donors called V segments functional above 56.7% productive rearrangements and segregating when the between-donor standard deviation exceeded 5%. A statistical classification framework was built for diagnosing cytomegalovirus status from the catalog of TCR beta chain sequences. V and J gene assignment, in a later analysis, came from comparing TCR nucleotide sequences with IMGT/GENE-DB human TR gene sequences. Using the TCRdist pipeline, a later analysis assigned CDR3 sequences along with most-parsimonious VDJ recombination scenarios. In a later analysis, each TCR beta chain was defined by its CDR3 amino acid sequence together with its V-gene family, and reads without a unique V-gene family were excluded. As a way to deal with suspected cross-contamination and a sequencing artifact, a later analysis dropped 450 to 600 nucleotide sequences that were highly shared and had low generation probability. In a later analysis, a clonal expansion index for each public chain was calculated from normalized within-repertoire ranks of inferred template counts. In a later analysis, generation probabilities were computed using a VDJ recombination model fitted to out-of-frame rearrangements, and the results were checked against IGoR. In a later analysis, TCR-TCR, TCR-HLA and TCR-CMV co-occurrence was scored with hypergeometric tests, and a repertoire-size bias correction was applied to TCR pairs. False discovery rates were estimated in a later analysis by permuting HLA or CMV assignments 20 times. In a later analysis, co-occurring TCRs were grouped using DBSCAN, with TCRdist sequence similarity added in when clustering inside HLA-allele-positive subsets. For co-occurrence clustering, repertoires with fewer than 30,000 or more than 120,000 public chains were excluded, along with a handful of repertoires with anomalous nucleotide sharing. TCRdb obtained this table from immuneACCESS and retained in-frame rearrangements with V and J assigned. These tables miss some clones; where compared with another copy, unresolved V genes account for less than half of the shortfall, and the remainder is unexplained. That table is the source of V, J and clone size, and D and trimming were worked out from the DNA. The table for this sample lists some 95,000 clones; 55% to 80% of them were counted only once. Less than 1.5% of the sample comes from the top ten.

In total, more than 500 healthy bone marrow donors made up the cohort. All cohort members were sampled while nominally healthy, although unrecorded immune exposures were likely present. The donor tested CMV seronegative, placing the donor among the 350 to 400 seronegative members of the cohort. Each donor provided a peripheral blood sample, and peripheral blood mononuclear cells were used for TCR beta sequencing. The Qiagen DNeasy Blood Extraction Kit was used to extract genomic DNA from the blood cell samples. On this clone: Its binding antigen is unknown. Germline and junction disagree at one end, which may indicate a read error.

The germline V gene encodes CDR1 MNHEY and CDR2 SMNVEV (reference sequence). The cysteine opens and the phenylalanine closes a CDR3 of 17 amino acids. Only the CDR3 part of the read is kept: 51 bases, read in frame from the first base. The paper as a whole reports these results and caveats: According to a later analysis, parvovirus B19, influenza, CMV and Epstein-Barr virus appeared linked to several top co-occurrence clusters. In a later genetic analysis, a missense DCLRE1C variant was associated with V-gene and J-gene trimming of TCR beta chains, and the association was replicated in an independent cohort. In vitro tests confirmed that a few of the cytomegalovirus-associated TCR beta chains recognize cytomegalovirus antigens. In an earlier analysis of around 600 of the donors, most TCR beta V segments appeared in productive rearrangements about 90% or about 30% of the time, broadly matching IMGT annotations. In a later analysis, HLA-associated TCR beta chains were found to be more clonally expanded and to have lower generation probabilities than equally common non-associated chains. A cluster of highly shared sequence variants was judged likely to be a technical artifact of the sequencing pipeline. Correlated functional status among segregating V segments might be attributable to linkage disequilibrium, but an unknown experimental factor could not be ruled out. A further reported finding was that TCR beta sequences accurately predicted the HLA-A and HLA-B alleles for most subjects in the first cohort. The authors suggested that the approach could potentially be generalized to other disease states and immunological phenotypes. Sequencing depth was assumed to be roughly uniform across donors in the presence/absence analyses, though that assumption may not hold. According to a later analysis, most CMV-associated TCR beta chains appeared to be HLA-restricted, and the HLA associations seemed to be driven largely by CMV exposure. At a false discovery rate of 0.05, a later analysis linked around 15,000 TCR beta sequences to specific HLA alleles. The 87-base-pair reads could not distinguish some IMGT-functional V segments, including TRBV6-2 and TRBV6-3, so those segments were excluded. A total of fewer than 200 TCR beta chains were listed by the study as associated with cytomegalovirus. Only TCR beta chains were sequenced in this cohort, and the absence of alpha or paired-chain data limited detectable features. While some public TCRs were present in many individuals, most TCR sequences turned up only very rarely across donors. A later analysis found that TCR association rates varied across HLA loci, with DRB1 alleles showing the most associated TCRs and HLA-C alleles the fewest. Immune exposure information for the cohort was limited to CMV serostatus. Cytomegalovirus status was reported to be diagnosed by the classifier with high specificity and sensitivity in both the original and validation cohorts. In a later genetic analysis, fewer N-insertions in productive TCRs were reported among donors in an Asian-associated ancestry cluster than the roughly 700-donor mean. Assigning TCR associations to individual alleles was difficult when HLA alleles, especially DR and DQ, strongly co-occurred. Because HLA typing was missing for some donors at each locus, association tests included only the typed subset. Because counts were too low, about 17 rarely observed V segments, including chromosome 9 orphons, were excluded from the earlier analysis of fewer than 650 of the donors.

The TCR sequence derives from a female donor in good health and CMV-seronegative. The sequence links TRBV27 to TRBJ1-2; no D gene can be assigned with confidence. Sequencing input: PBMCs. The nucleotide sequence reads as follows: TGTGTCAGCAGTCCCCTCCCCGGGGTGCAAGCTAACTATGGCTACACCTTC. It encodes CVSSPLPGVQANYGYTF.